This T cell receptor (beta chain) was observed in a study of cytomegalovirus exposure and HLA in healthy donors. Profiled with immunoSEQ multiplex PCR; TCRdb holds only in-frame clones, not every one. Counted here are around 200,000 clones, about 80% occurring once; the ten biggest clones make up under 3.5%. CDR3 size: 20 residues. CDR1 is LGHNA and CDR2 is YNFKEQ in the germline V gene. V was trimmed by 0 bases and J by 2 bases, leaving 20 bases between them. The rearrangement links TRBV4-2 to TRBJ2-6; D is possibly TRBD2 (6 bases). Sequenced: PBMCs. The sequence came from a woman aged 18-29 years in good health and CMV-seropositive. The CDR3 protein is CASSQEGLEGRRAGANVLTF. CDR3 coding DNA: TGTGCCAGCAGCCAAGAGGGTCTGGAGGGTCGAAGGGCTGGGGCCAACGTCCTGACTTTC.